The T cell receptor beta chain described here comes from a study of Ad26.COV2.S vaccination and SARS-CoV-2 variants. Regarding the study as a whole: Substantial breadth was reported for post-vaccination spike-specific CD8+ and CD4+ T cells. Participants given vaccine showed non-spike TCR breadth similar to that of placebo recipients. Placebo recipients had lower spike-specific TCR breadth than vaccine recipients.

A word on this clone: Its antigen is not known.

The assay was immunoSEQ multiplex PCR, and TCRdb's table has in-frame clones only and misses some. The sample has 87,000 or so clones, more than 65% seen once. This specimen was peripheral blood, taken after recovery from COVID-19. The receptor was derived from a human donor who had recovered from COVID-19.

The CDR3 is CASRSSGEFRYGYTF. CDR3 DNA sequence: TGTGCCAGCAGATCAAGCGGTGAATTCCGCTATGGCTACACCTTC. V usage is TRBV5-6 and J usage is TRBJ1-2; the D is unclear. CDR3 length: 15 residues. Germline CDR1 and CDR2: SGHDT and YYEEEE. V lost 5 bases and J 4 bases, leaving 18 bases between the germline ends.